Listed below are T cell receptor beta chains from one sample, sequenced in a study of blood T cell repertoires in COVID-19. Profiling relied on immunoSEQ multiplex PCR, and the TCRdb table lists in-frame clones only, not all of them. Among around 47,000 clones listed, approximately 87% were seen once. Source material: peripheral blood. The receptors shown here come from a middle-aged man with COVID-19, enrolled during active disease. Each CDR3 is given with its conserved first and last residue. Each record gives: clone size, D gene, V gene, J gene, CDR3 protein, CDR3 DNA. The D gene is left open where the match is weak. A row's size may be missing; if present it is once, few, many or a size class.

abundance: .; d_gene: .; v_gene: TRBV2; j_gene: TRBJ1-1; CDR3aa: CASSENDSTQYGTEAFF; CDR3nt: TGTGCCAGCAGTGAAAATGATAGCACCCAGTACGGCACTGAAGCTTTCTTT
abundance: .; d_gene: .; v_gene: TRBV15; j_gene: TRBJ2-6; CDR3aa: CATSKGSGANVLTF; CDR3nt: TGTGCCACCAGCAAGGGGTCTGGGGCCAACGTCCTGACTTTC
abundance: .; d_gene: .; v_gene: TRBV28; j_gene: TRBJ1-5; CDR3aa: CASSQIRGTGGLSNQPQHF; CDR3nt: TGTGCCAGCAGTCAGATTCGAGGGACGGGGGGTTTAAGCAATCAGCCCCAGCATTTT
abundance: .; d_gene: .; v_gene: TRBV4-1; j_gene: TRBJ2-1; CDR3aa: CASSLPFAEPGTQFF; CDR3nt: TGCGCCAGCAGCCTTCCTTTTGCCGAACCCGGGACTCAGTTCTTC
abundance: .; d_gene: .; v_gene: TRBV25-1; j_gene: TRBJ2-1; CDR3aa: CASYARGSPAYNEQFF; CDR3nt: TGTGCCAGCTACGCCCGGGGGTCGCCCGCCTACAATGAGCAGTTCTTC
abundance: .; d_gene: TRBD2; v_gene: TRBV7-2; j_gene: TRBJ2-1; CDR3aa: CASSALLAGGEQFF; CDR3nt: TGTGCCAGCAGCGCCCTACTAGCGGGGGGGGAGCAGTTCTTC
abundance: .; d_gene: .; v_gene: TRBV28; j_gene: TRBJ1-2; CDR3aa: CASSFTQGYGYTF; CDR3nt: TGTGCCAGCAGTTTCACTCAGGGGTATGGCTACACCTTC
abundance: .; d_gene: TRBD1; v_gene: TRBV3-1/TRBV3-2; j_gene: TRBJ1-1; CDR3aa: CASSQVGGQGPNTEAFF; CDR3nt: TGTGCCAGCAGCCAAGTTGGAGGACAGGGACCGAACACTGAAGCTTTCTTT
abundance: .; d_gene: TRBD1; v_gene: TRBV28; j_gene: TRBJ1-5; CDR3aa: CASSLAGQGPNQPQHF; CDR3nt: TGTGCCAGCAGTTTAGCGGGACAGGGACCCAATCAGCCCCAGCATTTT
abundance: .; d_gene: .; v_gene: TRBV27; j_gene: TRBJ1-2; CDR3aa: CASSLSGGAWYGYTF; CDR3nt: TGTGCCAGCAGTTTATCGGGGGGGGCTTGGTATGGCTACACCTTC
abundance: .; d_gene: TRBD1; v_gene: TRBV6-5; j_gene: TRBJ1-6; CDR3aa: CASSYGTENSPLHF; CDR3nt: TGTGCCAGCAGTTACGGGACAGAGAATTCACCCCTCCACTTT
abundance: .; d_gene: TRBD1; v_gene: TRBV28; j_gene: TRBJ1-5; CDR3aa: CASSNRGSAQHF; CDR3nt: TGTGCCAGCAGTAACAGGGGATCGGCCCAGCATTTT
abundance: .; d_gene: TRBD1; v_gene: TRBV28; j_gene: TRBJ1-2; CDR3aa: CASSTGALGDYGYTF; CDR3nt: TGTGCCAGCAGTACAGGGGCGCTAGGTGACTATGGCTACACCTTC
abundance: .; d_gene: TRBD1; v_gene: TRBV11-2; j_gene: TRBJ1-6; CDR3aa: CASSSLRGLDSPLHF; CDR3nt: TGTGCCAGCAGCTCACTTAGGGGGCTCGATTCACCCCTCCACTTT
abundance: .; d_gene: TRBD1; v_gene: TRBV6-6; j_gene: TRBJ1-2; CDR3aa: CASSNRGANYGYTF; CDR3nt: TGTGCCAGCAGTAACAGGGGGGCTAACTATGGCTACACCTTC
abundance: few; d_gene: .; v_gene: TRBV28; j_gene: TRBJ2-7; CDR3aa: CASSLFLVEQYF; CDR3nt: TGTGCCAGCAGTTTATTCCTTGTCGAGCAGTACTTC
abundance: .; d_gene: .; v_gene: TRBV6-1; j_gene: TRBJ2-1; CDR3aa: CASSEAQNYNEQFF; CDR3nt: TGTGCCAGCAGTGAAGCCCAAAACTACAATGAGCAGTTCTTC
abundance: .; d_gene: TRBD1; v_gene: TRBV11-2; j_gene: TRBJ2-7; CDR3aa: CASSSYRGSHYEQYF; CDR3nt: TGTGCCAGCAGCTCATACAGGGGGTCACACTACGAGCAGTACTTC
abundance: .; d_gene: TRBD1; v_gene: TRBV27; j_gene: TRBJ1-1; CDR3aa: CASSSWTGDEAFF; CDR3nt: TGTGCCAGCAGCTCCTGGACAGGGGATGAAGCTTTCTTT
abundance: .; d_gene: .; v_gene: TRBV2; j_gene: TRBJ1-2; CDR3aa: CASTLTGVNYGYTF; CDR3nt: TGTGCCAGCACCCTAACTGGAGTCAACTATGGCTACACCTTC
abundance: once; d_gene: .; v_gene: TRBV4-2; j_gene: TRBJ1-5; CDR3aa: CASSQDGGQPQHF; CDR3nt: TGTGCCAGCAGCCAAGATGGGGGCCAACCCCAGCATTTT
abundance: .; d_gene: TRBD1; v_gene: TRBV7-9; j_gene: TRBJ2-6; CDR3aa: CASSSWTGASANNVLTF; CDR3nt: TGTGCCAGCAGCTCATGGACAGGGGCCTCAGCAAACAACGTCCTGACTTTC